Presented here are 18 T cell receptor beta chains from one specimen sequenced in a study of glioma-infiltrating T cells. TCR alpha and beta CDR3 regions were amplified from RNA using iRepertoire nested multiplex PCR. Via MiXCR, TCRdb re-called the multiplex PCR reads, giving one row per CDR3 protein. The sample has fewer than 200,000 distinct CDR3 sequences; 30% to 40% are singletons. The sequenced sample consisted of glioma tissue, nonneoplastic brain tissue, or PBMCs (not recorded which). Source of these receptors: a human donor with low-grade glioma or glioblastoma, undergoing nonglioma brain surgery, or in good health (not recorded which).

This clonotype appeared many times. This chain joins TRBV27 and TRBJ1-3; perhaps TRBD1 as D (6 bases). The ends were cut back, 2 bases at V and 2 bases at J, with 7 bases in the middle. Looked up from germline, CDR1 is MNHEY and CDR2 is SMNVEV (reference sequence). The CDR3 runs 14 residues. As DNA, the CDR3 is TGTGCCAGCAGTTTACAGGGGACTGGAAACACCATATATTTT. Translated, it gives CASSLQGTGNTIYF.

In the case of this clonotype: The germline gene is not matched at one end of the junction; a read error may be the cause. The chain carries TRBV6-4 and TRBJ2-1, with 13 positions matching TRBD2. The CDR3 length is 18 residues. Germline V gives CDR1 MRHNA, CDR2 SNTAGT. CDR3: CASSLAVGLAGFFNEKFF. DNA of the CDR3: TGTGCCAGCAGCTTGGCCGTGGGACTAGCGGGATTTTTTAATGAGAAGTTCTTC.

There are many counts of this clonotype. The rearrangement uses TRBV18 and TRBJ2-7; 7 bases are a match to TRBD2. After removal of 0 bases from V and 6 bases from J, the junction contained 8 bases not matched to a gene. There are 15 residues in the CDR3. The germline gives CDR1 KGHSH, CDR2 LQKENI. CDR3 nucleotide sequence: TGTGCCAGCTCACCACCTTGGACTAGGTTTCTCGAGCAGTACTTC. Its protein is CASSPPWTRFLEQYF.

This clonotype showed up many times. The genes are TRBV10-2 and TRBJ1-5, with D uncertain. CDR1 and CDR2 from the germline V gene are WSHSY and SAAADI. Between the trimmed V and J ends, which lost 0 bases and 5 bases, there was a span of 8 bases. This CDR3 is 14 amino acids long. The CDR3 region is CASSESTIDQPQHF. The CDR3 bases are TGCGCCAGCAGTGAGTCGACAATTGATCAGCCCCAGCATTTT.

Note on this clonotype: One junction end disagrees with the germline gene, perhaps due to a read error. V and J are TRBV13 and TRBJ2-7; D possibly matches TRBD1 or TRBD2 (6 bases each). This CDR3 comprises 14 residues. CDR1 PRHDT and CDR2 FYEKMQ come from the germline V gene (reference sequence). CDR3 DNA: TGTGCCAGCAGCGTAGGGGGAGGCCTCGATGGGCAGTACTTC. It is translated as CASSVGGGLDGQYF.

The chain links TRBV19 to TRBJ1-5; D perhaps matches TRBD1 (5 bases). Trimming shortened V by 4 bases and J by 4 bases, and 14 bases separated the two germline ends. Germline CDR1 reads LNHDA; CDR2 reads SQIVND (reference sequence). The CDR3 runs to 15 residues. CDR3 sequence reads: CASSRGGVENQPQHF. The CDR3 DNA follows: TGTGCCAGTAGTAGGGGAGGGGTGGAAAATCAGCCCCAGCATTTT.

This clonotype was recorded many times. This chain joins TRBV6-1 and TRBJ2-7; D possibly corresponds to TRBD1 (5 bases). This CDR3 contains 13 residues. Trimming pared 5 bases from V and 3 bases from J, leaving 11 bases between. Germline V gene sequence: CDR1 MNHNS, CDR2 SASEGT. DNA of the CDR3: TGTGCCAGCAGTCCGACAGACCTCTACGAGCAGTACTTC. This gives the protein CASSPTDLYEQYF.

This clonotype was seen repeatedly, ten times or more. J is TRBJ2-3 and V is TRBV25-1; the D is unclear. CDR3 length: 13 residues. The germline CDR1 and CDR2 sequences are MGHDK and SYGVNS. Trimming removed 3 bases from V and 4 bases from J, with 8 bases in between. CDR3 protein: CASSDSGADTQYF. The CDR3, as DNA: TGTGCCAGCAGTGATTCTGGAGCAGATACGCAGTATTTT.

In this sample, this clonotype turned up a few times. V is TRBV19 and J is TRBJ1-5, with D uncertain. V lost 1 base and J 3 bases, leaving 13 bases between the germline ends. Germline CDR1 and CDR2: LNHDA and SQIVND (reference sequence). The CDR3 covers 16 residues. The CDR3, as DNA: TGTGCCAGTAGTATAGGTGGTTCCCATTCCAATCAGCCCCAGCATTTT. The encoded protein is CASSIGGSHSNQPQHF.

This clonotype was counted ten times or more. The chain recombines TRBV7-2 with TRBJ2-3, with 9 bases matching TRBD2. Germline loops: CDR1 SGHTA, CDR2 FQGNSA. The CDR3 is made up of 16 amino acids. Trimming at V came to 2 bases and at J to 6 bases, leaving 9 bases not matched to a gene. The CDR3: CASSLNGAGGADTQYF. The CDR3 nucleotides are TGTGCCAGCAGCTTAAACGGAGCGGGAGGAGCTGATACGCAGTATTTT. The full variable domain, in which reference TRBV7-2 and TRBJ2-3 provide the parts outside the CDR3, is GAGVSQSPSNKVTEKGKDVELRCDPISGHTALYWYRQSLGQGLEFLIYFQGNSAPDKSGLPSDRFSAERTGGSVSTLTIQRTQQEDSAVYLCASSLNGAGGADTQYFGPGTRLTVL.

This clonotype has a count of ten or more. CDR3 coding DNA: TGCGCCAGCAGCCAAGGGCCTTACTACGAGCAGTACTTC. Translating it yields CASSQGPYYEQYF. V and J are TRBV4-1 and TRBJ2-7; D is ambiguous. Per the germline V gene, CDR1 is MGHRA and CDR2 is YSYEKL. The CDR3 contains 13 residues. V shed 1 base and J shed 3 bases, with 7 bases lying between them.

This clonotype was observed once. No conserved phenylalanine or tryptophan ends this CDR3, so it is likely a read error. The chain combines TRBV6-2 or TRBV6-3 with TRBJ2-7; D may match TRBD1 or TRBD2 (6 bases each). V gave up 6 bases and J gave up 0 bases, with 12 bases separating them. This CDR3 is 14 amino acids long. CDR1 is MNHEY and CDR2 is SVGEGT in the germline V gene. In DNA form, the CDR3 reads TGTGCCAGCAGCGTAGGGGGGCACTCCTACGAGCAGTACCTC. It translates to CASSVGGHSYEQYL.

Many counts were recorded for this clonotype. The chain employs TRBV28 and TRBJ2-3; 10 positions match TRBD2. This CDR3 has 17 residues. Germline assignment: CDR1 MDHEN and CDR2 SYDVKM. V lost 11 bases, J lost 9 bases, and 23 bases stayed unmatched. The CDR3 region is CAADHPGGAGGPGTQYF. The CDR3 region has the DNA TGTGCCGCTGACCATCCGGGGGGAGCGGGAGGGCCCGGCACGCAGTATTTT.

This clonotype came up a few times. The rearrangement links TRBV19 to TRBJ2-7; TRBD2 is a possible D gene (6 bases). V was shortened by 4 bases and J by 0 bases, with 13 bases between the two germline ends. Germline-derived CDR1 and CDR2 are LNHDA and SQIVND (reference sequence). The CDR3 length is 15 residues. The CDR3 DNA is TGTGCCAGTAGTACCGTGGCGGGATCCTCCTACGAGCAGTACTTC. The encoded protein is CASSTVAGSSYEQYF.

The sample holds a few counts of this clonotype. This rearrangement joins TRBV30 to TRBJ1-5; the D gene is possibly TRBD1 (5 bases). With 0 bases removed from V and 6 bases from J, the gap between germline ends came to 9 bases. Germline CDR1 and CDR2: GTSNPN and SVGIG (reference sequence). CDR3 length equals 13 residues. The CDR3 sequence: CAWSVQGSQPQHF. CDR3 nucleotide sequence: TGTGCCTGGAGTGTGCAGGGCAGTCAGCCCCAGCATTTT.

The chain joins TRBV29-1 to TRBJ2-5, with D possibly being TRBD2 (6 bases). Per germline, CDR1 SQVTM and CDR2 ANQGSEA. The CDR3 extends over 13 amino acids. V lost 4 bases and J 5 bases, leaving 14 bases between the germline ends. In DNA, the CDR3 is TGCAGCGTTGGTATTGGACTAATTGAGACCCAGTACTTC. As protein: CSVGIGLIETQYF. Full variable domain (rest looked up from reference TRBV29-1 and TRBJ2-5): SAVISQKPSRDICQRGTSLTIQCQVDSQVTMMFWYRQQPGQSLTLIATANQGSEATYESGFVIDKFPISRPNLTFSTLTVSNMSPEDSSIYLCSVGIGLIETQYFGPGTRLLVL.

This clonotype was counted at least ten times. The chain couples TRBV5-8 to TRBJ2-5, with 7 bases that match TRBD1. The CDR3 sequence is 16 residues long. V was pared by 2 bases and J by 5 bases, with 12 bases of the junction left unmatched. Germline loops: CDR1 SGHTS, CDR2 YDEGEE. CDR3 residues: CASSFRQGRGWETQYF. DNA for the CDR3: TGTGCCAGCAGCTTCAGACAGGGAAGAGGGTGGGAGACCCAGTACTTC.

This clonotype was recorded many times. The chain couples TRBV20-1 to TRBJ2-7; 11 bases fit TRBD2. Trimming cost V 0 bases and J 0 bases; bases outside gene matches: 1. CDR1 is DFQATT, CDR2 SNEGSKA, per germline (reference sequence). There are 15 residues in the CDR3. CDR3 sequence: CSAREGLAVSYEQYF. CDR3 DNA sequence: TGCAGTGCTAGAGAGGGACTAGCGGTCTCCTACGAGCAGTACTTC.